One T cell receptor (beta chain) is described in this entry. Germline is not matched at one junction end, which may reflect a read error. Sequencing was performed with immunoSEQ multiplex PCR; in TCRdb, only in-frame clones are kept and a portion is missing. The sample yields approximately 150,000 clones, approximately 75% seen once. The entry originates in a study of blood T cell repertoires in COVID-19. As for the study in general: Acute and convalescent COVID-19 samples came from the United States, Italy and Spain.

The CDR3 sequence is 15 residues long. From germline, CDR1 is MNHNY and CDR2 SVGAGI (reference sequence). Material for sequencing was peripheral blood. The rearrangement uses TRBV6-6 and TRBJ2-2; 10 bases map to TRBD2. The receptor's source is a human donor in a cohort sampled during active COVID-19. The CDR3 region has the DNA TGTGCCAGCAGCCCGGGACTAGCGAAGACCGGGGAGCTGTTTTTT. Residues: CASSPGLAKTGELFF.